A single TCR beta chain is shown here with its context. What it recognizes is unknown. Between the trimmed V and J ends, which lost 5 bases and 4 bases, there was a span of 17 bases. Looked up from germline, CDR1 is SGHTA and CDR2 is FQGTGA. The CDR3 runs to 15 residues. This sample was included in a study of T-cell reconstitution after alpha-beta-depleted transplantation in children. Broader study findings: From newly produced T cells came most of the T-cell counts and diversity one year after transplant. Several hundred graft clones that had expanded were reportedly the source of alpha-beta T cells about two months after transplant.

Preparation of the TCRbeta library involved a method that used unique molecular identifiers. Via MiXCR, TCRdb re-called the PCR reads, giving one row per CDR3 protein. The data contain fewer than 85,000 distinct CDR3 sequences, roughly 15% of them seen just once; the ten biggest clones take up 25% to 30%. This TCR derives from a male patient aged 2 to 10 who had a stem cell transplant for acute lymphoblastic leukemia, so the T cells may come from the graft donor. The chain combines TRBV7-3 with TRBJ1-1; D remains unclear. Sample: PBMCs, mostly from graft donor cells, taken 180 days after TCRalphabeta/CD19-depleted stem cell transplant. The chain's CDR3 is CASSPTSGLPTEAFF. CDR3 in DNA: TGTGCCAGCAGCCCGACGAGCGGATTACCCACTGAAGCTTTCTTT.